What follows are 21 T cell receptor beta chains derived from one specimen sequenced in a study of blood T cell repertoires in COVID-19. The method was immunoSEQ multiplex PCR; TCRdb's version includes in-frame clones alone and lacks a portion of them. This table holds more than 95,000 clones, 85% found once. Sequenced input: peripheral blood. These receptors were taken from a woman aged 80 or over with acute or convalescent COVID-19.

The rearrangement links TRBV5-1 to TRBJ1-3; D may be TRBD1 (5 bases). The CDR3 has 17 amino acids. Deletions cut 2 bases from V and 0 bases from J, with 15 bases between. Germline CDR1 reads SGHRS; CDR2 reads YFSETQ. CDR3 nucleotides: TGCGCCAGCAGCTTTGGGGGGAATGGGAACTCTGGAAACACCATATATTTT. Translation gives CASSFGGNGNSGNTIYF. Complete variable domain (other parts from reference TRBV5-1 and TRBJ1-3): KAGVTQTPRYLIKTRGQQVTLSCSPISGHRSVSWYQQTPGQGLQFLFEYFSETQRNKGNFPGRFSGRQFSNSRSEMNVSTLELGDSALYLCASSFGGNGNSGNTIYFGEGSWLTVV.

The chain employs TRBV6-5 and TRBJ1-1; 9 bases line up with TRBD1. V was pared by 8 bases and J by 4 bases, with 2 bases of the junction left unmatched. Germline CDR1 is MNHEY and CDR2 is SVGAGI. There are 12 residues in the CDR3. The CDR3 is CASQTGGTEAFF. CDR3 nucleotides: TGTGCCAGCCAGACAGGGGGCACTGAAGCTTTCTTT.

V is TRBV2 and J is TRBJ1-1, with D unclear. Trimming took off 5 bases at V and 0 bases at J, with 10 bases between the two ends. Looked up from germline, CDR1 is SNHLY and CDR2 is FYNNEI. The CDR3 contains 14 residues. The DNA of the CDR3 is TGTGCCAGCAGTTATTCCCCGGTGAACACTGAAGCTTTCTTT. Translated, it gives CASSYSPVNTEAFF.

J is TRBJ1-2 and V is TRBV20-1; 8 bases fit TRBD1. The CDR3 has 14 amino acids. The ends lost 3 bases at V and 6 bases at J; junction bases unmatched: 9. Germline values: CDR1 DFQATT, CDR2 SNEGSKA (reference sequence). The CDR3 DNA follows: TGCAGTGCTAGTTACCAGCAGGGGGCTGATGGCTACACCTTC. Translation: CSASYQQGADGYTF.

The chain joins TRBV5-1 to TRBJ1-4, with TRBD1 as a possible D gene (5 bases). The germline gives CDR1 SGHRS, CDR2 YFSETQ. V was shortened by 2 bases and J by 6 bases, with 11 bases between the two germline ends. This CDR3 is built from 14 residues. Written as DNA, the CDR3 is TGCGCCAGCAGCTTTCGGGGGGACGATGAAAAACTGTTTTTT. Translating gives CASSFRGDDEKLFF.

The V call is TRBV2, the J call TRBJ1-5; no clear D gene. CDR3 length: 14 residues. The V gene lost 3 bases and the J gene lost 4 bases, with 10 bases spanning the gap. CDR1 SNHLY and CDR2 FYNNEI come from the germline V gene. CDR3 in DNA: TGTGCCAGCAGTGACATGGGCCATAATCAGCCCCAGCATTTT. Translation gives CASSDMGHNQPQHF.

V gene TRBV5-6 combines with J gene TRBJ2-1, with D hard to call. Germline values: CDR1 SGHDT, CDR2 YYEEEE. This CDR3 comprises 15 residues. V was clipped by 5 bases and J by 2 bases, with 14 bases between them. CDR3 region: CASSDIGATYNEQFF. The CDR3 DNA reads TGTGCCAGCAGTGATATCGGTGCTACCTACAATGAGCAGTTCTTC.

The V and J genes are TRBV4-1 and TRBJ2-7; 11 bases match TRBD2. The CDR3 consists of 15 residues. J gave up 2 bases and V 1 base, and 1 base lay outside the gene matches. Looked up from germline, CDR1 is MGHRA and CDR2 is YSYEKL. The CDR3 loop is CASSQVSGGAYEQYF. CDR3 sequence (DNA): TGCGCCAGCAGCCAAGTTAGCGGGGGGGCCTACGAGCAGTACTTC.

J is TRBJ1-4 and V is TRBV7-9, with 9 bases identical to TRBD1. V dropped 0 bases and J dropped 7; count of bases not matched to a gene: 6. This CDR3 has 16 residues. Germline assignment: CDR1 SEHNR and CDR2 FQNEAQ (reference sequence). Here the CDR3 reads CASSLAKTGGLEKLFF. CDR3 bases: TGTGCCAGCAGCTTAGCCAAAACAGGGGGCCTTGAAAAACTGTTTTTT.

CDR3 protein: CASSRSPGRTRSTEAFF. In DNA, the CDR3 is TGTGCCAGCAGCCGATCCCCCGGACGGACTAGGAGCACTGAAGCTTTCTTT. This sequence joins TRBV6-6 and TRBJ1-1; D unresolved. Per germline, CDR1 MNHNY and CDR2 SVGAGI (reference sequence). Trimming took off 6 bases at V and 4 bases at J, with 24 bases between the two ends. The CDR3 consists of 17 residues.

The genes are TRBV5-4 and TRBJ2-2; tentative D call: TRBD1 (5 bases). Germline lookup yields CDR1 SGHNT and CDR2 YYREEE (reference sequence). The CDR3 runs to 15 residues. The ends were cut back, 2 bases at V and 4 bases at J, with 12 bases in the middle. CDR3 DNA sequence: TGTGCCAGCAGCTTTAGAGGCCAGGGCACCGGGGAGCTGTTTTTT. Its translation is CASSFRGQGTGELFF.

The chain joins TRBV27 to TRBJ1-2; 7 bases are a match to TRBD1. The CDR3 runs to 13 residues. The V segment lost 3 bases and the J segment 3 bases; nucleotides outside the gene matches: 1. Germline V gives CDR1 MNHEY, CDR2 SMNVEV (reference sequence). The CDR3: CASSLTGYYGYTF. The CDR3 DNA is TGTGCCAGCAGTTTGACAGGGTACTATGGCTACACCTTC.

The CDR3 DNA reads as TGCGCCAGCAGCACCGGGACTAGCGGGGGCACAGATACGCAGTATTTT. Translation: CASSTGTSGGTDTQYF. V and J are TRBV5-1 and TRBJ2-3; 13 nucleotides align to TRBD2. With V trimmed by 4 bases and J by 1 base, 3 bases remained unmatched. Germline V gene lookup returns CDR1 SGHRS and CDR2 YFSETQ. The CDR3 has 16 residues.

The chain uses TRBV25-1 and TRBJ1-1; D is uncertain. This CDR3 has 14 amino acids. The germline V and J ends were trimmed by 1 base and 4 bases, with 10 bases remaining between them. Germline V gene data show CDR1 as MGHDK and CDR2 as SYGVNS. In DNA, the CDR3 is TGTGCCAGCAGTGAATCCCTCGACACCACTGAAGCTTTCTTT. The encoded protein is CASSESLDTTEAFF.

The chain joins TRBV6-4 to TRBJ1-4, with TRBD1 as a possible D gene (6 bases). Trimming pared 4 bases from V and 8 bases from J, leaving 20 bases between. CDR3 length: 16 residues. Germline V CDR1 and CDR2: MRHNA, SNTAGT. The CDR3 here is CASSGETPGVWEKLFF. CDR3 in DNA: TGTGCCAGCAGTGGGGAAACGCCAGGGGTTTGGGAAAAACTGTTTTTT.

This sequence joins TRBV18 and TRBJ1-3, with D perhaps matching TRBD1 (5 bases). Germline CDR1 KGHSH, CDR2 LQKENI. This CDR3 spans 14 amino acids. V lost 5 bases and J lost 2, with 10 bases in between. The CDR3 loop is CASSSGLPGNTIYF. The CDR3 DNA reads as TGTGCCAGCTCATCGGGACTGCCTGGAAACACCATATATTTT.

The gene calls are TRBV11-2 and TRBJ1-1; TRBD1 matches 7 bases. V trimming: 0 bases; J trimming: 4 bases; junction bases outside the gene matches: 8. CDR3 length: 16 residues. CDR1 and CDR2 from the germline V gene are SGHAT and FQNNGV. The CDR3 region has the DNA TGTGCCAGCAGCTTAGAGATTGCAGGGGGGACCACTGAAGCTTTCTTT. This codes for CASSLEIAGGTTEAFF.

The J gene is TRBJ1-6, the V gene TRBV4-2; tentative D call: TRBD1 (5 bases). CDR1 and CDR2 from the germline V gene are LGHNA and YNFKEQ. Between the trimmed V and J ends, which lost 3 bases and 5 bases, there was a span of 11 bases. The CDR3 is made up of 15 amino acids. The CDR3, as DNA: TGTGCCAGCAGCCAGGACACAGTTAATAATTCACCCCTCCACTTT. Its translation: CASSQDTVNNSPLHF.

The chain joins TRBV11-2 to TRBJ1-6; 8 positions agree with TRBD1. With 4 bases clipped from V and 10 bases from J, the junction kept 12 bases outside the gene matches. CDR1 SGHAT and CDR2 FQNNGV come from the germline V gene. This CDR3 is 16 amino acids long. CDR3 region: CASSSGFTGGSSPLHF. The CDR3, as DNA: TGTGCCAGCAGCTCAGGATTCACAGGGGGAAGCTCACCCCTCCACTTT. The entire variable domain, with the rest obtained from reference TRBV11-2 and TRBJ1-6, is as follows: EAGVAQSPRYKIIEKRQSVAFWCNPISGHATLYWYQQILGQGPKLLIQFQNNGVVDDSQLPKDRFSAERLKGVDSTLKIQPAKLEDSAVYLCASSSGFTGGSSPLHFGNGTRLTVT.

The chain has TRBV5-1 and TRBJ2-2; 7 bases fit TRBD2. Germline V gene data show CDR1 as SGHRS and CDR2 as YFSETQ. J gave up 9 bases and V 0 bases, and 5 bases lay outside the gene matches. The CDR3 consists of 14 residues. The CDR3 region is CASSLDGGSRELFF. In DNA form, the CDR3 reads TGCGCCAGCAGCTTGGACGGGGGGAGTAGGGAGCTGTTTTTT. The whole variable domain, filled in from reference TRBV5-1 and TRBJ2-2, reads KAGVTQTPRYLIKTRGQQVTLSCSPISGHRSVSWYQQTPGQGLQFLFEYFSETQRNKGNFPGRFSGRQFSNSRSEMNVSTLELGDSALYLCASSLDGGSRELFFGEGSRLTVL.

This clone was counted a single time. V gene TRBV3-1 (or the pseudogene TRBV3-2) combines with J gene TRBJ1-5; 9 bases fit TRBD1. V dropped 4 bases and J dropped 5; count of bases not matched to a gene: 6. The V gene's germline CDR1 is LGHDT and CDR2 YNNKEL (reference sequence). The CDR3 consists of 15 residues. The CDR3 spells CASSLGTGKYQPQHF. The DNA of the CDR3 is TGTGCCAGCAGCCTGGGGACAGGGAAATATCAGCCCCAGCATTTT.